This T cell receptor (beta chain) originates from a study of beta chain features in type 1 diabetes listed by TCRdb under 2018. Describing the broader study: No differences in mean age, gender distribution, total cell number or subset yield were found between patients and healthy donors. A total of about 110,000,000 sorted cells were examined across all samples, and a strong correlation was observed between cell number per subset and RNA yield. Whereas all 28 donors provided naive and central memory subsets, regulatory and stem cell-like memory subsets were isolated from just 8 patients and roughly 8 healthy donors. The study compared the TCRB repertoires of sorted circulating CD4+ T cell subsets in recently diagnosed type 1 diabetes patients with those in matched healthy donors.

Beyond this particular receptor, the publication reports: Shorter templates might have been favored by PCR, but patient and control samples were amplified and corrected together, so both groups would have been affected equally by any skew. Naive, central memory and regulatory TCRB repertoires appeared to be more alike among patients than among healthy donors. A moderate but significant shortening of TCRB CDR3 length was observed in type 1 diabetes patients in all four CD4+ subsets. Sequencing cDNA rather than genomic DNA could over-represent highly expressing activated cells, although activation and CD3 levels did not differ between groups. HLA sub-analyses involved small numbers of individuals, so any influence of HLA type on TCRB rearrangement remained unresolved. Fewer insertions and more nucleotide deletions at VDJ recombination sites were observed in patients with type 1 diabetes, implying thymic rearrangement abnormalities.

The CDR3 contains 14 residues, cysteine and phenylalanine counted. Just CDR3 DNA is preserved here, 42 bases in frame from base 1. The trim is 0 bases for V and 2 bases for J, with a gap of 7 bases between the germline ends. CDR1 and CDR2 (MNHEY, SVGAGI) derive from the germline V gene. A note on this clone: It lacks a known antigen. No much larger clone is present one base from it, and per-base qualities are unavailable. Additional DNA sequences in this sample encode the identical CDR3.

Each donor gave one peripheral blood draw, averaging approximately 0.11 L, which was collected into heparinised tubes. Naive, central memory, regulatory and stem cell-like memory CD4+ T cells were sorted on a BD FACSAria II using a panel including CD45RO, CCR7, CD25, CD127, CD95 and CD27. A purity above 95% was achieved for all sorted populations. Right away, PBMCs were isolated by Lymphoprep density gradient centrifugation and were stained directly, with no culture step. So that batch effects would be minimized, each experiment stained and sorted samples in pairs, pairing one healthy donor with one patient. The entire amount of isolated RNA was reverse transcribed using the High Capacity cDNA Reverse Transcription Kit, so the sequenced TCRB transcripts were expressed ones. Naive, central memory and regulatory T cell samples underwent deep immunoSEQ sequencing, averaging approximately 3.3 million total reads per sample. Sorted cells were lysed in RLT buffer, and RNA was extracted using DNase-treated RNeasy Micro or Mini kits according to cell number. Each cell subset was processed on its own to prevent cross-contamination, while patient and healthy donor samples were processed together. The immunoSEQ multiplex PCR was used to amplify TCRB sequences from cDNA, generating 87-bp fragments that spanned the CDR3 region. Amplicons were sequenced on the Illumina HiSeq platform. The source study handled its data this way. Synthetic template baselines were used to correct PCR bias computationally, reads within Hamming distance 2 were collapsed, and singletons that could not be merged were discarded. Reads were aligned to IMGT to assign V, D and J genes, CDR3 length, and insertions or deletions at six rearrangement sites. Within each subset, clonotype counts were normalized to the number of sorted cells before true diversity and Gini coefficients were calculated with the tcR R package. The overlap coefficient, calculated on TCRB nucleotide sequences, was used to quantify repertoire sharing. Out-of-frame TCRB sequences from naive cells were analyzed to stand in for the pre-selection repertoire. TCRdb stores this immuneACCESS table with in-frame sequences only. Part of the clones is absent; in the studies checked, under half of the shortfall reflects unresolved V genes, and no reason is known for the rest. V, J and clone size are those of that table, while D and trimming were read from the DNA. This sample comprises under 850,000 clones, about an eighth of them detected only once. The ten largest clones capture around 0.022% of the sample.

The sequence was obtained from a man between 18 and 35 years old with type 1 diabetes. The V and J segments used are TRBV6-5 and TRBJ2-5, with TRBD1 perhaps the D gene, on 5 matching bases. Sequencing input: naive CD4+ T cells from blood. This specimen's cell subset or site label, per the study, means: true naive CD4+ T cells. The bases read TGTGCCAGCAGTTACTCTAGGGGACAAGAGACCCAGTACTTC. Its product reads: CASSYSRGQETQYF.